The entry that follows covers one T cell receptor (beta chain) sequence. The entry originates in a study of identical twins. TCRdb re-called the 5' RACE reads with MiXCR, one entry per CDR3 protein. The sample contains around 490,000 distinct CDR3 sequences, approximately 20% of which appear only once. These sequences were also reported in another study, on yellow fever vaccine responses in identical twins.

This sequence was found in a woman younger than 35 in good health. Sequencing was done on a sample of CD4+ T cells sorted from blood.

The CDR3 nucleotides are TGTGCCAGCAGCGTAGTCTCAGGGTTGGATGTGGATACGCAGTATTTT. Its protein is CASSVVSGLDVDTQYF. The chain couples TRBV9 to TRBJ2-3, with a weak D call TRBD1 (5 bases). The CDR3 spans 16 residues. From germline, CDR1 is SGDLS and CDR2 YYNGEE. V was shortened by 0 bases and J by 6 bases, with 17 bases between the two germline ends.